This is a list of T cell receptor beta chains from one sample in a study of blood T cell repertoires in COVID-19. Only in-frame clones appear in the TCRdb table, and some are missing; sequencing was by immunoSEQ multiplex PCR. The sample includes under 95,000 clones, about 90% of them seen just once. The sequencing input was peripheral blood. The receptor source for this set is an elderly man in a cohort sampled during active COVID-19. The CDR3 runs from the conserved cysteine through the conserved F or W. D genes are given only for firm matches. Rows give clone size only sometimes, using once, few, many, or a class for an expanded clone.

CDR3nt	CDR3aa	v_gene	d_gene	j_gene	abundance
TGTGCCATCAGGGGCTTAAAGAAGGACAGCAATCTTTACGAGCAGTACTTC	CAIRGLKKDSNLYEQYF	TRBV10-3	NA	TRBJ2-7	NA
TGTGCCAGCTCACTTACAGGCACCGGGGAGCTGTTTTTT	CASSLTGTGELFF	TRBV18	NA	TRBJ2-2	NA
TGTGCCGGTACAACAGGGAGGGTCTACACCTTC	CAGTTGRVYTF	TRBV6-6	NA	TRBJ1-2	once
TGTGCCAGCAGCCCTTGGTCAGGGATGAACACCGGGGAGCTGTTTTTT	CASSPWSGMNTGELFF	TRBV5-4	NA	TRBJ2-2	NA
TGTGCCAGTAGTATAGATTCGGGTGCTAGCACAGATACGCAGTATTTT	CASSIDSGASTDTQYF	TRBV19	NA	TRBJ2-3	NA
TGTGCCAGCAGTCCTAGCGGGGTCGTAGATACGCAGTATTTT	CASSPSGVVDTQYF	TRBV7-2	TRBD2	TRBJ2-3	NA
TGTGCCAGCAGTGAAGGGGGACAGGGTGCGGTGACCCAGTACTTC	CASSEGGQGAVTQYF	TRBV2	TRBD1	TRBJ2-5	NA
TGTGCCAGCAGCCATAGCAATCAGCCCCAGCATTTT	CASSHSNQPQHF	TRBV6-6	NA	TRBJ1-5	NA
TGCGCCAGCAGCTCCCGGACAGCCTCCTATGGCTACACCTTC	CASSSRTASYGYTF	TRBV5-1	NA	TRBJ1-2	NA
TGTGCCAGCTCACCACAGCCGGGTGCTAATTCACCCCTCCACTTT	CASSPQPGANSPLHF	TRBV18	NA	TRBJ1-6	once
TGCGCCAGCAGCCAAGATTGGGGCGGAACTAGCACAGATACGCAGTATTTT	CASSQDWGGTSTDTQYF	TRBV4-3	NA	TRBJ2-3	once
TGTGCCATCAGTGAGAGGGGACAGAATCAGCCCCAGCATTTT	CAISERGQNQPQHF	TRBV10-3	TRBD1	TRBJ1-5	NA
TGTGCCGTCCTTTCCGGCTCCTATAATTCACCCCTCCACTTT	CAVLSGSYNSPLHF	TRBV6-7	NA	TRBJ1-6	NA
TGTGCCAGCAGTGAAACTATTTCGGGTTCACCCCTCCACTTT	CASSETISGSPLHF	TRBV2	NA	TRBJ1-6	NA
TGTGCCACCAGTGATTTGCAAAGCGGGCTAGGGACCTACACAGATACGCAGTATTTT	CATSDLQSGLGTYTDTQYF	TRBV24-1	NA	TRBJ2-3	once
TGTGCCAGCAGTTTAGTGACAGGGAATAACTATGGCTACACCTTC	CASSLVTGNNYGYTF	TRBV28	TRBD1	TRBJ1-2	NA
TGTGCCAGCAGTTTGTGGACAGCGAACACCGGGGAGCTGTTTTTT	CASSLWTANTGELFF	TRBV28	NA	TRBJ2-2	NA
TGCAGCGGAGCCGGACAGGGGGATGGCTACACCTTC	CSGAGQGDGYTF	TRBV29-1	TRBD1	TRBJ1-2	once
TGTGCCAGCAGCCAAGATTTTAGGGGTCAGGGTGCTTTCTTT	CASSQDFRGQGAFF	TRBV3-1/TRBV3-2	NA	TRBJ1-1	NA
TGTGCCATCAGTCCGGGACACATCAATCAGCCCCAGCATTTT	CAISPGHINQPQHF	TRBV10-3	NA	TRBJ1-5	NA
TGCAGCGTGACACGGGGAAAAGAAAAACTGTTTTTT	CSVTRGKEKLFF	TRBV29-1	NA	TRBJ1-4	once
TGTGCCAGCCTACGGACAGGGACCCTCTATAGCAATCAGCCCCAGCATTTT	CASLRTGTLYSNQPQHF	TRBV28	TRBD1	TRBJ1-5	NA
TGTGCCAGCAGCGGGGGGACAGGGGGCGTCGAGACCCAGTACTTC	CASSGGTGGVETQYF	TRBV9	TRBD1	TRBJ2-5	NA
TGTGCCAGCAGCCACCTGAATCTAGCGGGGGGGCCGATCGACAACACCGGGGAGCTGTTTTTT	CASSHLNLAGGPIDNTGELFF	TRBV3-1/TRBV3-2	TRBD2	TRBJ2-2	once
TGCAGTGCTATCGGAGGGGAGACCCAGTACTTC	CSAIGGETQYF	TRBV20-1	NA	TRBJ2-5	NA
TGTGCCAGCAGTACAACAGGGGGCAGGTATTTT	CASSTTGGRYF	TRBV2	TRBD1	TRBJ2-3	NA
TGTGCCAGCAGCGTCGGGGGAAACACCGGGGAGCTGTTTTTT	CASSVGGNTGELFF	TRBV9	NA	TRBJ2-2	NA
TGTGCCAGCAGCTTGGGGGCAATCTACGAGCAGTACTTC	CASSLGAIYEQYF	TRBV5-6	NA	TRBJ2-7	NA
TGTGCCAGCAGTCACGGGGGGGCGAACACCGGGGAGCTGTTTTTT	CASSHGGANTGELFF	TRBV3-1/TRBV3-2	TRBD2	TRBJ2-2	NA
TGTGCCAGCAGTTTGGGCAGGGTCGGAAATTCACCCCTCCACTTT	CASSLGRVGNSPLHF	TRBV27	NA	TRBJ1-6	once
TGTGCCAGCAGTTTCGGGGGTCAGTATGGCTACACCTTC	CASSFGGQYGYTF	TRBV28	NA	TRBJ1-2	NA
TGTGCCAGCAGTTACTCCGACAGGTCCGGCACAGATACGCAGTATTTT	CASSYSDRSGTDTQYF	TRBV6-6	NA	TRBJ2-3	NA
TGTGCCAGCAGTCTCGGGACAACTGAAGCTTTCTTT	CASSLGTTEAFF	TRBV28	NA	TRBJ1-1	NA
TGTGCCAGAAGCTTAGTTGGGGACTTCGTCGAGCAGTACTTC	CARSLVGDFVEQYF	TRBV7-5	NA	TRBJ2-7	NA
TGTGCCAGCAGCCAGGACAGGGGAGGATCTGGAAACACCATATATTTT	CASSQDRGGSGNTIYF	TRBV9	TRBD1	TRBJ1-3	once
TGCGCCAGCAGCGGAGTGACTAGTGGAGCCACGACCCAGTACTTC	CASSGVTSGATTQYF	TRBV5-1	NA	TRBJ2-5	NA
TGTGCCAGCAGCGGACGGACTAGCGGGGGAACCACAGATACGCAGTATTTT	CASSGRTSGGTTDTQYF	TRBV7-4	TRBD2	TRBJ2-3	NA
TGTGCCAGCAGCTCTGGACAGGAGACTTGGTATGGCTACACCTTC	CASSSGQETWYGYTF	TRBV28	TRBD1	TRBJ1-2	NA
TGTGCCAGCTACCCTAGCGGGGGTGGGGATACGCAGTATTTT	CASYPSGGGDTQYF	TRBV27	TRBD2	TRBJ2-3	NA
TGTGCCAGTAGTCAGCCCCAGGCCCACGGTAATTCACCCCTCCACTTT	CASSQPQAHGNSPLHF	TRBV19	NA	TRBJ1-6	NA
TGTGCCAGCAGCTTAGGCGGGTCCCCACAAGAGACCCAGTACTTC	CASSLGGSPQETQYF	TRBV11-2	NA	TRBJ2-5	NA
TGCGCCAGCAGCCAAGAGGGTTTCAGGGAAGGAACACCCCTCCACTTT	CASSQEGFREGTPLHF	TRBV4-1	NA	TRBJ1-6	NA
TGTGCCAGCAGCTTAGGAGTGAGGGTTGAACAGACCCAGTACTTC	CASSLGVRVEQTQYF	TRBV7-9	NA	TRBJ2-5	NA
TGTGCCATCAGTGAGTCGGGACTAGCGGGAAACGGGGAGCTGTTTTTT	CAISESGLAGNGELFF	TRBV10-3	TRBD2	TRBJ2-2	NA
TGCGCCAGCAGCGCAACTAGCGGGGGAGAGGGAGAGACCCAGTACTTC	CASSATSGGEGETQYF	TRBV5-1	TRBD2	TRBJ2-5	NA
TGTGCCAGCAGCTCTGGACAGCCGGGCAATTCACCCCTCCACTTT	CASSSGQPGNSPLHF	TRBV5-4	NA	TRBJ1-6	NA
TGTGCCAGCAGCGCTAGCGGGGAGCCCACCGGGGAGCTGTTTTTT	CASSASGEPTGELFF	TRBV7-3	TRBD2	TRBJ2-2	once
TGTGCCAGCAGCGGAGGACTAGCGGGGAACTACGAGCAGTACTTC	CASSGGLAGNYEQYF	TRBV11-2	TRBD2	TRBJ2-7	NA
TGTGCCAGTAGTATAGGACAGGTGAGAACTGAAGCTTTCTTT	CASSIGQVRTEAFF	TRBV19	NA	TRBJ1-1	NA
TGTGCCAGCAGCAAAGTAGAGGGGGAGCCCACAGATACGCAGTATTTT	CASSKVEGEPTDTQYF	TRBV21-1	NA	TRBJ2-3	NA
TGCGCCAGCAGCTGGTCCCAGGCCACCGGGGAGCTGTTTTTT	CASSWSQATGELFF	TRBV5-1	NA	TRBJ2-2	NA
TGCGCCAGCAGCTTGGACCACCAGGGTGAAGCTTTCTTT	CASSLDHQGEAFF	TRBV5-1	NA	TRBJ1-1	NA
TGTGCCACCCTAGGAACCGGGACAGGGGTCGGAGGCTACACCTTC	CATLGTGTGVGGYTF	TRBV28	TRBD1	TRBJ1-2	NA
TGTGCCGCCTCCTTAGGGGGTTCTCGGAACACTGAAGCTTTCTTT	CAASLGGSRNTEAFF	TRBV7-2	NA	TRBJ1-1	NA
TGCGCCAGCAGCTTGACGGGGGGTCAAGGGAATAATTCACCCCTCCACTTT	CASSLTGGQGNNSPLHF	TRBV5-1	NA	TRBJ1-6	NA